The sequence of this T cell receptor beta chain was determined in a study of CD8 T cells in ankylosing spondylitis (dated by TCRdb to 2017 to 2019). General notes on the study: T cell receptor beta repertoires were profiled in healthy donors and ankylosing spondylitis patients so that disease-linked TCR variants could be found. The whole study cohort included some 100 healthy donors and 20 to 30 ankylosing spondylitis patients. Samples of peripheral blood were taken, and for ankylosing spondylitis patients, synovial fluid was collected as well. Overall study results and their limits: Some motif variants were previously reported in synovial fluid and blood of reactive arthritis patients, suggesting common disease-initiation mechanisms. In peripheral blood, the disease-linked clones were found at relatively low frequencies and had a CD8+ phenotype. A TCR beta motif made up of several highly homologous amino acid variants appeared to be characteristic of blood from ankylosing spondylitis patients. According to the report, matched synovial fluid samples from ankylosing spondylitis patients were significantly enriched for the disease-linked clones.

Synovial fluid samples were matched to blood samples from the same ankylosing spondylitis patients. Sequencer: Illumina HiSeq 2500. Quantitative 5'-RACE with molecular barcodes was the method used to prepare the TCR beta libraries. On the study's bioinformatics: Disease-linked TCR variants were identified with a new computational method built on a probabilistic model of VDJ rearrangement. TCRdb trimmed public reads at Q25 via fastp, called clones via MiXCR and kept in-frame beta chains. Each entry is one CDR3 protein sequence, shown with its most common DNA and genes. These V and J calls rely on TCRdb rather than the paper's analysis. The sample records 150,000 to 200,000 distinct CDR3 sequences, about a third of which are singletons. Around 6.2% of the sample belongs to the ten largest clones. Notes on this clonotype: Its specific antigen is unknown. The input lacks base qualities; no much larger clone sits a single base away.

The specimen sequenced was synovial fluid, either unsorted or a sorted T cell fraction (not recorded which). The TCR was taken from a male donor with ankylosing spondylitis.

The DNA reads as follows: TGTGCCAGCAGCGAGGGGACTAGCGGGCCATACAATGAGCAGTTCTTC. This sequence encodes CASSEGTSGPYNEQFF. Recombination joined TRBV5-8 with TRBJ2-1; TRBD2 aligns with 12 central bases. CDR1 and CDR2, looked up from the germline V gene, are SGHTS and YDEGEE. The CDR3 measures 16 amino acids from cysteine to phenylalanine. The read is trimmed to its CDR3 DNA, 48 bases read in frame from base 1. Relative to germline, V is missing 4 bases and J is missing 4 bases, with 6 bases of the junction outside any gene match.